This T cell receptor beta chain was recovered during a study of control samples from healthy donors and cancer patients. Generated by immunoSEQ multiplex PCR, the TCRdb table keeps only in-frame clones and is missing some. Counted here are some 120,000 clones, around 90% occurring once; the ten biggest clones make up about 2.6%. Germline CDR1 is LNHDA and CDR2 is SQIVND (reference sequence). The CDR3 runs 16 residues. Trimming took 4 bases from V and 6 from J; bases not matched to a gene: 12. The sequenced material came from blood. The chain uses TRBV19 and TRBJ2-3; 8 bases agree with TRBD2. The source of this sequence is a man younger than 35 in good health. The DNA for the CDR3 is TGTGCCAGTAGTAGGGGAGGACTAGCCGGTGACGATACGCAGTATTTT. As protein: CASSRGGLAGDDTQYF.